This record concerns one T cell receptor (beta chain) sequence. It has no known antigen specificity. No much larger clone exists at a distance of one base, and base qualities are not known. From the second PCR step onward, the TCR alpha chain libraries and the TCR beta chain libraries were amplified separately. CMV status of each donor was established by measuring IFNgamma production from CD4+ T cells after fresh PBMCs were stimulated overnight with CMV viral lysate. CD4 T cells were positively selected with Miltenyi beads, followed by positive selection of CD8 T cells from the CD4-negative fraction. After staining for CD3, CD4, CD8, CD45RA, CD27 and a live/dead dye, cells were sorted on a BD Aria II into four subsets based on CD45RA and CD27. Blood was obtained from a few healthy volunteers, and the blood from each volunteer was fractionated into CD4 and CD8 T cells and subsequently into four differentiation subsets. About 120 ml of peripheral blood was collected from each donor, and PBMC were isolated from the blood using Ficoll-Paque PLUS density-gradient centrifugation. After sorting, cells were lysed in RLT buffer, RNA was extracted using a Qiagen RNeasy kit, and the extracted RNA was stored at -80 degrees C.

The germline V gene specifies SGHVS as CDR1 and FQNEAQ as CDR2. A distance of 10 bases separates the germline ends of V and J, which lose 4 bases and 0 bases respectively. From the cysteine through the phenylalanine, the CDR3 covers 15 amino acids. Of the read, only the CDR3 DNA is kept; its 45 bases are in frame from base 1. This specimen comes from a study of naive and memory T cell subsets (dated by TCRdb to about 2017). Some background on the complete study: An open-source, UMI-based TCR alpha and beta sequencing pipeline was applied to sorted naive and memory peripheral blood T cell subsets. RNA was DNase-treated and reverse transcribed with TCR constant-region primers, mostly using SuperScript III. The functional CMV T cell responses agreed completely with IgG serology results. Overall study results and their limits: Gini index rose and Shannon and inverse Simpson diversity fell from naive through CM, EM and EMRA in both CD4 and CD8 cells. The repertoire findings for the naive and memory subsets could not be validated, as no ground truth was available. Once error correction was done, more than 90% of naive TCR sequences showed up just once, which made the naive abundance distributions much steeper than those of the memory subsets. RNA-based TCR counts may be affected by expression changes linked to T cell activation and differentiation. Clonotypes were defined as single alpha or beta chain sequences, not paired alpha/beta receptors. TCR abundance followed a power law with an exponent that was different for naive and memory subsets but consistent across the three individuals.

The library was produced with UMI-ligation and nested PCR. To cover both TRBC1 and TRBC2, the beta constant-region primer consisted of an equimolar mix of two oligonucleotides. The ligated cDNA went through four rounds of PCR with nested alpha and beta constant-region primers together with the SP2 primer. A single-stranded oligonucleotide carrying the SP2 primer and a 12-nucleotide UMI was ligated to the 3' end of the cDNA by T4 RNA ligase 1. Incubation of the ligation reaction was carried out at 16 degrees C for roughly 20-25 hours. PCR2 was typically run as a SYBR Green qPCR and stopped at a predetermined threshold to prevent over-amplification. Every purification after the first one was done using Agencourt AMPure XP magnetic beads. Library quantification was done by Qubit, followed by a TapeStation check on which the main peak was expected at around 650 bp. Pooled libraries were sequenced on an Illumina MiSeq using v2 2x251 paired-end kits, and typically roughly 0.95-2.1 million reads were obtained per sample. Each sample's library went into the pool at approximately 4 nM, and roughly 5-8% PhiX was added to help with cluster recognition. Per the authors' processing: V and J genes were assigned to Demultiplexor-processed FASTQ reads by Decombinator through tag matching, with a single base-pair mismatch being allowed. Collapsinator used UMIs to correct both sequencing errors and frequency errors arising from PCR heterogeneity. CDR3Translator translated TCRs and extracted CDR3s from the conserved cysteine to the FGXG phenylalanine, flagging non-productive sequences. Gini, Shannon entropy and inverse Simpson indices were calculated on repertoires that had been subsampled to equal numbers of UMI-defined TCRs. Within the linear range, a power law was fitted to clonotype abundance distributions using maximum likelihood. On one naive CD8 sample, the pipeline and MIGEC gave similar UMI counts, unique TCR numbers and clonal distributions. The repertoires were searched for about 7,300 CMV-associated CDR3 sequences that had been compiled from VDJdb and a published dataset. The public reads were reanalyzed by TCRdb: fastp trimming at Q25, MiXCR alignment, in-frame beta chains only. Rows with one shared CDR3 protein collapse into an entry with the most common genes and DNA. The V and J calls come from TCRdb's annotation, not from the publication. The sample includes about 120,000 distinct CDR3 sequences, with over 30% observed a single time. The ten biggest clones cover 0.9% of the sample.

This sequence was found in a human donor in good health. Sequencing was done on a sample of central memory CD4+ T cells from blood. Reading the label with the study, this specimen's cell subset or site is: central memory, CD45RA- CD27+. The rearranged chain carries TRBV7-8 and TRBJ1-3; no confident D gene assignment can be made. The CDR3 sequence is CASSSTSISGNTIYF. The DNA reads TGTGCCAGCAGCTCCACGAGCATCTCTGGAAACACCATATATTTT.